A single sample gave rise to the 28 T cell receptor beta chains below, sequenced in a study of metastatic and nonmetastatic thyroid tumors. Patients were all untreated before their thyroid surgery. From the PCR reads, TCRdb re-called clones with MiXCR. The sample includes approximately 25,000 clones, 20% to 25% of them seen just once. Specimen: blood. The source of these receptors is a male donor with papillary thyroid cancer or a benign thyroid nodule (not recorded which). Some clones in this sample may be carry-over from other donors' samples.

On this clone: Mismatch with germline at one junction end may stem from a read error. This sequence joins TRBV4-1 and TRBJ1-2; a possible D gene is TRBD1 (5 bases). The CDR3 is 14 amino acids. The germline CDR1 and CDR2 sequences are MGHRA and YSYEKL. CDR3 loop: CASSQGAGMYGYNF. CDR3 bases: TGCGCAAGCAGCCAAGGGGCAGGGATGTACGGCTACAACTTC.

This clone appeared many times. The CDR3 loop reads CASSRTPYYEQYF. CDR3 DNA: TGTGCCAGCAGTCGGACACCGTATTACGAGCAGTACTTC. The V gene is TRBV6-2 or TRBV6-3, the J gene TRBJ2-7; TRBD1 is a possible D gene (5 bases). This CDR3 has 13 amino acids. Per germline, CDR1 MNHEY and CDR2 SVGEGT. V lost 5 bases and J 4 bases, leaving 12 bases between the germline ends.

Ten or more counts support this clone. DNA of the CDR3: TGTGCCTGGAGTGCCAGGGACAGGGACACCGGGGAGCTGTTTTTT. Protein product: CAWSARDRDTGELFF. V is TRBV30 and J is TRBJ2-2, with 9 bases matching TRBD1. V shed 1 base and J 3 bases; nucleotides not matched to a gene: 3. This CDR3 comprises 15 residues. Germline CDR1 and CDR2: GTSNPN and SVGIG (reference sequence).

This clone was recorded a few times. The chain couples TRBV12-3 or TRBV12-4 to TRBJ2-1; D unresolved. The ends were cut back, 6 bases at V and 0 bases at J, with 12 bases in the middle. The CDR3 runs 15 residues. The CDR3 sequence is CASSTVESSYNEQFF. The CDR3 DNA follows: TGTGCCAGCAGCACCGTAGAGAGCTCCTACAATGAGCAGTTCTTC.

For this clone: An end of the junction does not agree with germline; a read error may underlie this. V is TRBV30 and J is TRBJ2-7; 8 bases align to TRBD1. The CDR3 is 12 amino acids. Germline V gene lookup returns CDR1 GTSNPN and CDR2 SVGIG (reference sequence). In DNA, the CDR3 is TGTGCATGGAGCGGACAGGGATGGGCGCAGTCCTTC. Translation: CAWSGQGWAQSF.

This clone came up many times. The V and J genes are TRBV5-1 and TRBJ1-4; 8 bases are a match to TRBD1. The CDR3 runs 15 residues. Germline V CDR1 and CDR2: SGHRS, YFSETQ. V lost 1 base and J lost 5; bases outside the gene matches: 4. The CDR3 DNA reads TGCGCCAGCAGCTTGCAGGGGGCATTGAATGAAAAACTGTTTTTT. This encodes CASSLQGALNEKLFF.

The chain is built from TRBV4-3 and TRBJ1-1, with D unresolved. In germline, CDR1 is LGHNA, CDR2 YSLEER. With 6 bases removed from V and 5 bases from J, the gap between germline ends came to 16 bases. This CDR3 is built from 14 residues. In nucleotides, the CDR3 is TGCGCCAGCAGGCAGTGCGTGTGGGAGACTGAAGCTTTCTTT. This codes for CASRQCVWETEAFF.

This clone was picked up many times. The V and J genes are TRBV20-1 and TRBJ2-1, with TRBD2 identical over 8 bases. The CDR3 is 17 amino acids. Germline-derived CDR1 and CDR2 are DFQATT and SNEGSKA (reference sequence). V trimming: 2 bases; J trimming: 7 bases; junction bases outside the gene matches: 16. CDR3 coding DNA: TGCAGTGCTAGACAGGTGCGAAGCGGGAGACGGAGGAATGAGCAGTTCTTC. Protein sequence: CSARQVRSGRRRNEQFF.

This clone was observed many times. DNA for the CDR3: TGTGCCAGCAGCCCGTTGGACGAGCAGTACTTC. This translates into CASSPLDEQYF. This chain connects TRBV11-2 to TRBJ2-7; D gene ambiguous. Germline V lookup: CDR1 SGHAT, CDR2 FQNNGV. The V end lost 5 bases, the J end lost 5 bases, and 7 bases lay between the germline ends. The CDR3 extends over 11 amino acids.

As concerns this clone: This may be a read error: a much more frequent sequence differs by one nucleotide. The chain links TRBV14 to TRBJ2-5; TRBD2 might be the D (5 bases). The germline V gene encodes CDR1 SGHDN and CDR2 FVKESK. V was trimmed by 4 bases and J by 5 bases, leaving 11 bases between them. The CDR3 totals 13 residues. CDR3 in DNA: TGTGCCAGCAGCCCCTGCCTAGCTGAGACCCAGTACTTC. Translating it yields CASSPCLAETQYF.

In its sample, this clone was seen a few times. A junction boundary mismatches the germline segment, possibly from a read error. Here the CDR3 reads CAWMRGLLPDTHYF. DNA of the CDR3: TGTGCCTGGATGCGTGGACTGCTTCCAGATACGCATTATTTT. The gene calls are TRBV30 and TRBJ2-3; weak D call: TRBD2 (5 bases). CDR3 length: 14 amino acids. CDR1 is GTSNPN and CDR2 is SVGIG in the germline V gene (reference sequence).

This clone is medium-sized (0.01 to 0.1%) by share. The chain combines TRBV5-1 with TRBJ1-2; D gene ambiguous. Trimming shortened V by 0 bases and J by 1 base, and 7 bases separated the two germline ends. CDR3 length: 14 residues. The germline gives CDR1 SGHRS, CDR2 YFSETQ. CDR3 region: CASSLGQSNYGYTF. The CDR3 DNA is TGCGCCAGCAGCTTGGGGCAGAGTAACTATGGCTACACCTTC.

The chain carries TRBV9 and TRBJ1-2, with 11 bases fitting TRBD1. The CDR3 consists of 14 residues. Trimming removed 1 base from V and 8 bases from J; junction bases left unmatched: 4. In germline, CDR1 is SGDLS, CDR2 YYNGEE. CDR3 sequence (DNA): TGTGCCAGCAGCGTATCGGGACAGGGGGACGGCTACACCTTC. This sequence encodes CASSVSGQGDGYTF.

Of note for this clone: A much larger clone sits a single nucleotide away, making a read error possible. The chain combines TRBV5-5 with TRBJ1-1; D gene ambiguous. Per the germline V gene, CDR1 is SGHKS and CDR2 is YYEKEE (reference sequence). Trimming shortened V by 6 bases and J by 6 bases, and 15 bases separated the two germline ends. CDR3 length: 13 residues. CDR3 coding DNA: TGTGCCAGCAACCCAAGGGTTCGGGCTGAAGCTTTCTTT. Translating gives CASNPRVRAEAFF.

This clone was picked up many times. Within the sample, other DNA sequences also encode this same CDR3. DNA for the CDR3: TGTGCCAGCAGTTTCTTCGACAGGGTCTATGGCTACACCTTC. Protein sequence: CASSFFDRVYGYTF. The J gene is TRBJ1-2, the V gene TRBV28; 7 bases are shared with TRBD1. V lost 3 bases, J lost 4 bases, and 5 bases stayed unmatched. Germline values: CDR1 MDHEN, CDR2 SYDVKM. This CDR3 is built from 14 residues.

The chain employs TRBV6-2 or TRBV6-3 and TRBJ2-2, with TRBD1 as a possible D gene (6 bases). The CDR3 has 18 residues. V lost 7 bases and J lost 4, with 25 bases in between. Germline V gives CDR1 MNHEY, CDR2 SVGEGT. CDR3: CASTYTSKGHTFTGELFF. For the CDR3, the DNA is TGTGCCAGCACCTACACTTCAAAGGGACATACTTTCACCGGGGAGCTGTTTTTT.

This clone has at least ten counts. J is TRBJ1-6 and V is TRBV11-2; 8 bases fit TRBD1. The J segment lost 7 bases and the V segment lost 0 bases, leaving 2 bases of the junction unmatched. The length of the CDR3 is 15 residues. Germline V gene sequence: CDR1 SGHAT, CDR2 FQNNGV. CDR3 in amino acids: CASSLETGGNSPLHF. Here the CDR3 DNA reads TGTGCCAGCAGCTTAGAAACAGGGGGGAATTCACCCCTCCACTTT.

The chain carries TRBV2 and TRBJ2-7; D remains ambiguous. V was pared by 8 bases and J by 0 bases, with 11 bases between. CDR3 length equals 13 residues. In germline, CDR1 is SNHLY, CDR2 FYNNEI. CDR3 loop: CASERNHSYEQYF. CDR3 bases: TGTGCCAGCGAACGGAACCACTCCTACGAGCAGTACTTC.

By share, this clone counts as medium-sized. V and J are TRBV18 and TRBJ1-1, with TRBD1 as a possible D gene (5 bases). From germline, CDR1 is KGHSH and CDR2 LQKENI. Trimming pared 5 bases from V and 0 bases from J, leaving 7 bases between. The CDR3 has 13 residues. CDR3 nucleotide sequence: TGTGCCAGCTCAGGGGACTTGAACACTGAAGCTTTCTTT. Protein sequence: CASSGDLNTEAFF.

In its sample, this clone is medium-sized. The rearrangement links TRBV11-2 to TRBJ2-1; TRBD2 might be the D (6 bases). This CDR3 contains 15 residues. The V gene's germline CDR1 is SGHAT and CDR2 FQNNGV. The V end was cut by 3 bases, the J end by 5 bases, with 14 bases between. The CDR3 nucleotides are TGTGCCAGCAGCTTTGCGAGCGGGTTTAACAATGAGCAGTTCTTC. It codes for CASSFASGFNNEQFF.

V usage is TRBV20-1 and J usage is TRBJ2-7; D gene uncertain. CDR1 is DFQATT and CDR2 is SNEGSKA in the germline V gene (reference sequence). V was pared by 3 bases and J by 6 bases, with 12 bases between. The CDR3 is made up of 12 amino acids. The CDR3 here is CSARARRVEQYF. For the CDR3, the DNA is TGCAGTGCTAGGGCCAGAAGGGTCGAGCAGTACTTC.

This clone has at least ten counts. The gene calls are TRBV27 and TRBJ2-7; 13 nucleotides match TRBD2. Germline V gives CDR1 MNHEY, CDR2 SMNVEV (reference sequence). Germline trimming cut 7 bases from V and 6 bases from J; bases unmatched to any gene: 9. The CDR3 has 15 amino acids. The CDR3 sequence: CASTQLLAGGGEQYF. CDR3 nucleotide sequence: TGTGCCAGCACCCAGCTACTAGCGGGAGGGGGCGAGCAGTACTTC.

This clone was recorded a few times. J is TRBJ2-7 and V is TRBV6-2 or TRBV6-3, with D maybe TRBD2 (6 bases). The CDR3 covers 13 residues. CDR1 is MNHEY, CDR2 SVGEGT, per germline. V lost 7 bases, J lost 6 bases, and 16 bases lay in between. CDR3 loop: CASTAAGYFEQYF. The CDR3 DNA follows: TGTGCCAGCACGGCCGCGGGATACTTCGAGCAGTACTTC.

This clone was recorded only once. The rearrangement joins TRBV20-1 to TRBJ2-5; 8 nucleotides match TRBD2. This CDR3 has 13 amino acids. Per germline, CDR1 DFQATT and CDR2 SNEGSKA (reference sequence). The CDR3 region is CRPPRGAQETQYF. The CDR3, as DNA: TGCAGGCCTCCGCGGGGGGCTCAAGAGACCCAGTACTTC.

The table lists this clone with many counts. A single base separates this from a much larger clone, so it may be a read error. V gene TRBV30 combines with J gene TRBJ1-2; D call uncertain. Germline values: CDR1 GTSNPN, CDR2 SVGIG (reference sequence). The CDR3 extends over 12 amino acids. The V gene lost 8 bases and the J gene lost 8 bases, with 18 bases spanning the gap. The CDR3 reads CAARGLGNGYTF. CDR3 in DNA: TGTGCCGCTAGAGGGTTAGGGAACGGCTACACCTTC.

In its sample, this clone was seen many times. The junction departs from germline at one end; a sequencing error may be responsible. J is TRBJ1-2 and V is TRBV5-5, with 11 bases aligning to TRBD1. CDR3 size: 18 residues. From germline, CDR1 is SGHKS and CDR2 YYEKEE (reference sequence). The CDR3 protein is CASSSIIRDRGYYTRYTF. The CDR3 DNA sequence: TGTGCCAGCAGCTCTATAATCCGGGACAGGGGGTACTATACCCGCTACACTTTC.

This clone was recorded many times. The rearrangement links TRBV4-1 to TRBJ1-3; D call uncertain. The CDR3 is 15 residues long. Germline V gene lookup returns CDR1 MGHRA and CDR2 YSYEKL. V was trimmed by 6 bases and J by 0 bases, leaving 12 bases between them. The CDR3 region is CASRRSEGSGNTIYF. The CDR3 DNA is TGCGCCAGCAGACGGTCGGAGGGCTCTGGAAACACCATATATTTT.

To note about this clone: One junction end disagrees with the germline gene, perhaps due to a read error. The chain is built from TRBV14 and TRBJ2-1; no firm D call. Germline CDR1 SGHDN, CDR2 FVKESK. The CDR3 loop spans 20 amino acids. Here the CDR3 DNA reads TGTGCCAGCAGCCAAGAATCGTCTGTTGTGGCTCTGGGAATATACACTGAGCAGTTCTTC. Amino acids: CASSQESSVVALGIYTEQFF.